The 10 T cell receptor beta chains in this list originate from one sample, sequenced in a study of Graves' ophthalmopathy and Graves' hyperthyroidism. Using RNA transcripts, the TCR beta CDR3 regions were amplified. HTBI primers served in a first-round RT-PCR, which a second-round multiplex PCR followed. Using its own MiXCR run on the multiplex PCR reads, TCRdb lists one record per CDR3 protein. Among about 210,000 distinct CDR3 sequences listed, under 30% were seen once. The sequencing input was peripheral blood. These receptors were taken from a man between 50 and 59 years old with Graves' ophthalmopathy.

This chain connects TRBV3-1 to TRBJ1-1; TRBD1 is a possible D gene (6 bases). This CDR3 spans 18 amino acids. V lost 3 bases to trimming and J lost 1 base, with 21 bases between them. CDR1 and CDR2 from the germline V gene are LGHDT and YNNKEL (reference sequence). The CDR3 sequence: CASSQDKDGGRGNTEAFF. The DNA for the CDR3 is TGTGCCAGCAGCCAGGACAAAGATGGGGGGCGAGGGAACACTGAAGCTTTCTTT.

The gene calls are TRBV18 and TRBJ1-6; TRBD1 is a possible D gene (6 bases). V gave up 3 bases and J gave up 5 bases, with 14 bases separating them. Germline V gene data show CDR1 as KGHSH and CDR2 as LQKENI. The CDR3 sequence is 16 residues long. CDR3 nucleotide sequence: TGTGCCAGCTCACCTCAACAACAGGGAAATAATTCACCCCTCCACTTT. Translation: CASSPQQQGNNSPLHF.

This chain joins TRBV27 and TRBJ1-2, with 9 bases matching TRBD1. This CDR3 has 13 residues. The germline gives CDR1 MNHEY, CDR2 SMNVEV (reference sequence). The V and J ends lost 8 bases and 3 bases, in that order; junction bases with no gene match: 4. CDR3 coding DNA: TGTGCCAGCTGGGACAGGGCGCACTATGGCTACACCTTC. It yields the protein CASWDRAHYGYTF.

There are many counts of this clonotype. This chain uses TRBV4-1 with TRBJ2-7, with 10 bases lining up with TRBD1. Germline V gives CDR1 MGHRA, CDR2 YSYEKL. This CDR3 is 16 amino acids long. Trimming cost V 0 bases and J 5 bases; bases outside gene matches: 7. CDR3 residues: CASSQDQGTGVDEQYF. DNA for the CDR3: TGCGCCAGCAGCCAAGATCAGGGGACAGGGGTTGACGAGCAGTACTTC.

V gene TRBV7-8 combines with J gene TRBJ2-7; 10 bases agree with TRBD1. The germline V gene encodes CDR1 SGHVS and CDR2 FQNEAQ. The CDR3 length is 12 residues. The ends lost 6 bases at V and 8 bases at J; junction bases unmatched: 4. The CDR3 sequence is CASRRTGGQQYF. The CDR3 DNA reads TGTGCCAGCAGGCGGACAGGGGGACAGCAGTACTTC.

Points on this clonotype: Mismatch with germline at one junction end may stem from a read error. The V call is TRBV6-1, the J call TRBJ2-7; D unresolved. The CDR3 is 14 residues long. The germline V gene encodes CDR1 MNHNS and CDR2 SASEGT. The CDR3 reads CASSELGSQDAGLF. The CDR3, as DNA: TGTGCCAGCAGTGAGTTGGGCAGTCAGGACGCTGGCCTCTTC.

This clonotype was seen repeatedly, ten times or more. V is TRBV6-1 and J is TRBJ2-7; TRBD1 agrees at 10 bases. Looked up from germline, CDR1 is MNHNS and CDR2 is SASEGT. CDR3 length: 14 residues. V shed 5 bases, J shed 6 bases, and the junction held 7 bases outside the gene matches. DNA of the CDR3: TGTGCCAGCAGTCCTCGGACAGGGGGGAGCGAGCAGTACTTC. Translating gives CASSPRTGGSEQYF.

This clonotype was observed at least ten times. The gene calls are TRBV9 and TRBJ2-7; D uncertain. In germline, CDR1 is SGDLS, CDR2 YYNGEE. V lost 3 bases, J lost 5 bases, and 12 bases lay in between. CDR3 length: 13 amino acids. Here the CDR3 DNA reads TGTGCCAGCAGCGGGAGCGAGGAGAACGAGCAGTACTTC. As protein: CASSGSEENEQYF.

This clonotype was observed many times. The rearrangement uses TRBV5-4 and TRBJ2-7, with TRBD1 identical over 9 bases. Germline V lookup: CDR1 SGHNT, CDR2 YYREEE (reference sequence). With V trimmed by 4 bases and J by 6 bases, 11 bases remained unmatched. The CDR3 is 15 residues long. This CDR3 is CASSRSGTGLSEQYF. CDR3 sequence (DNA): TGTGCCAGCAGCCGATCCGGGACAGGGTTGTCCGAGCAGTACTTC.

The sample holds many counts of this clonotype. The chain links TRBV19 to TRBJ2-2, with TRBD1 matching over 8 bases. The V gene's germline CDR1 is LNHDA and CDR2 SQIVND (reference sequence). Trimming took 0 bases from V and 5 from J; bases not matched to a gene: 8. The CDR3 has 17 amino acids. CDR3 protein: CASSIDPDRGWTGELFF. As DNA, the CDR3 is TGTGCCAGTAGTATAGATCCCGACAGGGGTTGGACCGGGGAGCTGTTTTTT. Complete variable domain (other parts from reference TRBV19 and TRBJ2-2): DGGITQSPKYLFRKEGQNVTLSCEQNLNHDAMYWYRQDPGQGLRLIYYSQIVNDFQKGDIAEGYSVSREKKESFPLTVTSAQKNPTAFYLCASSIDPDRGWTGELFFGEGSRLTVL.